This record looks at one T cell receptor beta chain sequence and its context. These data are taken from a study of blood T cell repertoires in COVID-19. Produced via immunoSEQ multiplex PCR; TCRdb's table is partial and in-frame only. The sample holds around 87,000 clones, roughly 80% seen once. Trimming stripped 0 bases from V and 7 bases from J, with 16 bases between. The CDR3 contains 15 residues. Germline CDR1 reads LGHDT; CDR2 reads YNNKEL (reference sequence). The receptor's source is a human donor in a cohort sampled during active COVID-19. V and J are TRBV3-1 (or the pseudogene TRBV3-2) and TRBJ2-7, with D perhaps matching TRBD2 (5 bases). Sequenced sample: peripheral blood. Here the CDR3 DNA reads TGTGCCAGCAGCCAAGACGCTAGCCGGGTGCAGGAGCAGTACTTC. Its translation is CASSQDASRVQEQYF.